The T cell receptor (beta chain) under discussion was sequenced for a study of T cell responses to AZD1222 COVID-19 vaccine (dated by TCRdb to 2020 to 2023). Study-level background: AZD1222 recipients with second doses at about 4 weeks or about 12 weeks were pooled, because spike-specific TCR depth and breadth did not differ between schedules. A total of 233 trial participants underwent TCR sequencing, of whom 207 received two doses of AZD1222 and some 25 received two doses of the MenACWY control vaccine. Enrollment into the trials was organized by age into subgroups of 18-55, 56-69 and 70-plus years, and those subgroups contained roughly 150, 30 and 60 TCR-sequenced participants, respectively. The full study reports these points: In the small 56-69-year group, the increase in depth fell short of significance, most likely because of low power. Participants were mostly white British, with more females than males. The authors suggested clonal diversity may have been underestimated. Nearly half of unique spike-specific TCRs reportedly recognized epitopes outside regions mutated in the B.1.351 and B.1.1.7 variants. Vaccine-associated CD4 TCRs spanned the whole spike protein, with dominant responses in regions 160-218 and 743-854. Conclusions about previously exposed vaccinees were limited because only a handful of AZD1222 recipients were SARS-CoV-2 seropositive at baseline. No day 14 peak-response samples were available, so repertoires were characterized only after the peak T cell response. After two AZD1222 doses, both the breadth and the depth of spike-specific TCRs were significantly higher than at day 0 and than in MenACWY recipients.

In the case of this clone: Its antigen is unknown. Per-nucleotide qualities are absent, and no much larger clonotype sits a single base away.

The CDR3 regions of human TCRbeta chains were subjected to immunosequencing. Processing in the source paper ran as follows. TCRs in the repertoires were matched against a reference library of SARS-CoV-2-specific TCRs that had been generated with the MIRA antigen-specificity platform. Breadth was defined as the fraction of unique TCRs that were SARS-CoV-2-associated. Depth was defined as the fraction of total T cells that were SARS-CoV-2-associated. Each spike-specific TCR was assigned to its reactive spike region and to a CD4 or CD8 class using the MIRA data. Log10-transformed breadth and depth values were compared by one-way ANOVA with Sidak's multiple comparisons tests. Drawn from immuneACCESS, this table holds only the in-frame rearrangements with V and J called that TCRdb kept. Clones are partly lost; checked studies trace under half to an unresolved V gene and leave the rest unexplained. V and J calls and clone size are given by that table; D and trimming were obtained from the DNA. This sample holds roughly 180,000 clones; about nine tenths were observed only once. Approximately 3% of the sample goes to the ten largest clones.

The time point tag for this specimen amounts to: baseline before first vaccination. Vaccinee samples were obtained from the UK trials COV001 and COV002, which included a single-blind randomized controlled phase 2/3 trial of AZD1222 (ChAdOx1 nCoV-19) in healthy adults. Trial participant PBMC samples were collected at day 0 and day 28 after the second dose for TCRbeta chain sequencing. The CDR3 holds 17 amino acids from the cysteine to the phenylalanine. Just the 51-base CDR3 DNA is kept, in frame starting at base 1. Clipping removes 2 bases from V and 2 bases from J, with 4 as the unmatched junction base count. The germline V gene gives CDR1 as SGHRS and CDR2 as YFSETQ.

The source material was peripheral blood, sampled on day 0 of AZD1222 vaccination. The sequence links TRBV5-1 to TRBJ2-5, with TRBD2 identical over 15 junction bases. This TCR was sampled from an adult in good health. The nucleotide sequence reads TGCGCCAGCAGCTTCGGACTAGCGGGGGGGCCTCAAGAGACCCAGTACTTC. The translation is CASSFGLAGGPQETQYF.